A selection of T cell receptor beta chains follows, all from one sample in a study of molecular identifiers for immune sequencing clone quantification. MiXCR was run by TCRdb on the PCR reads, yielding one entry per CDR3 protein. The sample contains nearly 650,000 distinct CDR3 sequences, around 25% of which appear only once. The sequencing input was naive CD8+ T cells from blood, with Jurkat cell RNA spiked in. The receptors stem from a human donor in good health. Some libraries in this study had Jurkat cell RNA spiked in. Both conserved end residues are part of each CDR3. The D gene is left open where the match is weak. A row's size may be missing; if present it is once, few, many or a size class.

>TRBJ1-2|TRBV5-6|many|-
TGTGCCAGCAGCTTCCAGCAAGACTATGGCTACACCTTC
CASSFQQDYGYTF
>TRBJ2-5|TRBV6-5|few|-
TGTGCCAGCAGTTACTCGAAAGCCAGGACAGTTACGTACCAAGAGACCCAGTACTTC
CASSYSKARTVTYQETQYF
>TRBJ1-3|TRBV12-3/TRBV12-4|many|-
TGTGCCAGCAGCCTTAACGACCTTGGAAACACCATATATTTT
CASSLNDLGNTIYF
>TRBJ1-2|TRBV28|few|-
TGTGCCAGCAGTGGTGCCTCCCTTCTAATCTATGGCTACACCTTC
CASSGASLLIYGYTF
>TRBJ2-7|TRBV13|few|TRBD1
TGTGCCAGCAGCTGGGGGACAGGGGGCGGCGAGCAGTACTTC
CASSWGTGGGEQYF
>TRBJ2-3|TRBV2|many|-
TGTGCCAGCGGGCAGCCAGCATACACAGATACGCAGTATTTT
CASGQPAYTDTQYF
>TRBJ2-7|TRBV7-2|many|-
TGTGCCAGCAGCACTCTAGGGACTTCCACCTACGAGCAGTACTTC
CASSTLGTSTYEQYF
>TRBJ1-1|TRBV6-5|-|TRBD1
TGTGCCAGCAGTTACTTGACAGGGAGGGGCACTGAAGCTTTCTTT
CASSYLTGRGTEAFF
>TRBJ1-6|TRBV3-1|many|TRBD1
TGTGCCAGCAGCCAAGTGGGACAGAATAATTCACCCCTCCACTTT
CASSQVGQNNSPLHF
>TRBJ2-3|TRBV7-9|many|-
TGTGCCAGCAGCTTAGCGCGAGGGCCTGTGGCAGATACGCAGTATTTT
CASSLARGPVADTQYF
>TRBJ2-2|TRBV18|-|-
TGTGCCAGCTCAGGTCCGACAGTGGGCACCGGGGGGCTGTTTTTT
CASSGPTVGTGGLFF
>TRBJ2-1|TRBV4-3|-|-
TGCGCCAGCAGCCAAGAGGACAGAGCGGACTACGTACGGTTCTTC
CASSQEDRADYVRFF
>TRBJ2-2|TRBV9|-|-
-
CASSVGGGTGELLF
>TRBJ2-5|TRBV7-6|many|-
TGTGCCAGCAGCTTAGTTTGGGCGCCGAATGAGACCCAGTACTTC
CASSLVWAPNETQYF
>TRBJ1-4|TRBV19|-|-
TGTGCCAGTAGCGTTTACGCAACTAATGAAAAACTGTTTTTT
CASSVYATNEKLFF
>TRBJ2-3|TRBV7-6|few|-
TGTGCCAGCAGCTTAGCGGGGCTAGGCTTAGCAGATACGCAGTATTTT
CASSLAGLGLADTQYF
>TRBJ1-5|TRBV4-3|many|TRBD1
TGCGCCAGCAGCCAAGATTTCAGGGGGCATAGCAATCAGCCCCAGCATTTT
CASSQDFRGHSNQPQHF
>TRBJ2-4|TRBV12-3/TRBV12-4|many|TRBD2
TGTGCCAGCAGCAAAGTAGCGGGAGGGGACATTCAGTACTTC
CASSKVAGGDIQYF
>TRBJ2-5|TRBV20-1|few|-
TGCAGTGCTAGATCGGAAGGGTTAGTCGAAGAGACCCAGTACTTC
CSARSEGLVEETQYF
>TRBJ2-7|TRBV9|-|-
TGTGCCAGCAGCGTAGAAAGGTACAACTCCTACGAGCAGTACTTC
CASSVERYNSYEQYF
>TRBJ2-7|TRBV9|few|-
TGTGCCAGCAGCCTCGGGACCCAGGGCCCTTACGAGCAGTACTTC
CASSLGTQGPYEQYF
>TRBJ2-5|TRBV12-3/TRBV12-4|few|TRBD1
TGTGCCAGCAGTCCCAATCCCCGGGACAGGGGGAGAGAGACCCAGTACTTC
CASSPNPRDRGRETQYF
>TRBJ2-2|TRBV20-1|-|TRBD1
TGCAGTGCCTCGGGGACAGACACCGGGGAGCTGTTTTTT
CSASGTDTGELFF
>TRBJ2-3|TRBV6-2/TRBV6-3|few|TRBD2
TGTGCCAGCAGTTTTAGCGGGCCCCGCACAGATACGCAGTATTTT
CASSFSGPRTDTQYF
>TRBJ2-2|TRBV19|-|-
TGTGCCAGTAGTATAGCCGGGGCCGGGGAGCTGTTTTTT
CASSIAGAGELFF
>TRBJ1-1|TRBV5-6|-|-
TGTGCCAGCAGCTTCCAAAGGGTGAACACTGAAGCTTTCTTT
CASSFQRVNTEAFF
>TRBJ2-1|TRBV4-3|-|-
TGCGCCAGCAGCCAAGACCCAAGACGGCCCTACAATGAGCAGTTCTTC
CASSQDPRRPYNEQFF
>TRBJ2-5|TRBV5-1|-|TRBD2
TGCGCCAGCAGCTTCCTAGGGGTAGCGGGAGGAGAGACCCAGTACTTC
CASSFLGVAGGETQYF
>TRBJ1-2|TRBV6-1|few|-
TGTGCCAGCAGAGTCGTCAGGCGCGGCTACACCTTC
CASRVVRRGYTF
>TRBJ2-5|TRBV5-1|many|-
TGCGCCAGCAGCCACGTCGGGACCCCTCAAGAGACCCAGTACTTC
CASSHVGTPQETQYF
>TRBJ2-7|TRBV20-1|few|TRBD1
TGCAGTGCTAGTGAGGACAGGGGGTTGTGGGAGCAGTACTTC
CSASEDRGLWEQYF
>TRBJ1-1|TRBV6-1|-|TRBD1
TGTGCCAGCAGCCCCCTCCGGGACAGTCGCTTGGCAGCTTTCTTT
CASSPLRDSRLAAFF
>TRBJ1-5|TRBV12-3/TRBV12-4|many|TRBD1
TGTGCCAGCAGCCAACGGGGACAGCCTAATCAGCCCCAGCATTTT
CASSQRGQPNQPQHF
>TRBJ2-3|TRBV27|many|-
TGTGCCAGCGGAATCACAGATACGCAGTATTTT
CASGITDTQYF
>TRBJ2-7|TRBV30|few|TRBD2
TGTGCCTGGAGTGTAGCGGGGCCCTCCTACGAGCAGTACTTC
CAWSVAGPSYEQYF
>TRBJ2-1|TRBV4-1|few|TRBD2
TGCGCCAGCAGCCAAGGTAGCGGGAGGACTAATGAGCAGTTCTTC
CASSQGSGRTNEQFF
>TRBJ1-4|TRBV6-5|-|TRBD1
TGTGCCAGCAGTTCCTACAGGGGTAGTTACGGAAAACTGTTTTTT
CASSSYRGSYGKLFF
>TRBJ1-1|TRBV20-1|-|TRBD1
TGCAGTGCTTCGGGAGCTTTTACAGGGGTTTTGACTGAAGCTTTCTTT
CSASGAFTGVLTEAFF
>TRBJ1-1|TRBV7-9|-|TRBD1
TGTGCCGGCAGCTTCGACAGGGGGAGCCCAGACACTGAAGCTTTCTTT
CAGSFDRGSPDTEAFF
>TRBJ1-1|TRBV28|-|-
TGTGCCAGCAGTCCCGGGTCCCCCAGGACTGAAGCTTTCTTT
CASSPGSPRTEAFF
>TRBJ2-7|TRBV9|-|-
TGTGAGAGCAGCGTAGATGGGCAGCTGGACGAGCAGTACTTC
CESSVDGQLDEQYF
>TRBJ2-7|TRBV28|many|-
TGTGCCAGCAGTCCGTCAGGGGTTTACGAGCAGTACTTC
CASSPSGVYEQYF
>TRBJ1-5|TRBV19|many|TRBD1
TGTGCCAGTAGTATGGGACAGTTCGGACAGCCCCAGCATTTT
CASSMGQFGQPQHF
>TRBJ1-6|TRBV5-6|-|-
TGTGCCAGCAGCTTGCGGTCAGTCAGGGACGACTCACCCCTCCACTTT
CASSLRSVRDDSPLHF
>TRBJ1-2|TRBV30|few|-
TGTGCCTGGACAGGGGAAAGGGGCTATGGCTACACCTTC
CAWTGERGYGYTF
>TRBJ2-1|TRBV14|-|-
TGTGCCAGCAGCCAAGAGCACAATAAGCAGTTCTTC
CASSQEHNKQFF
>TRBJ1-6|TRBV13|-|-
TGTGCCAGCAGCCCCGGAGGGAATAATTCACCCCCCCACTTT
CASSPGGNNSPPHF
>TRBJ2-3|TRBV6-5|many|-
TGTGCCAGCAGGGGCGACTCGTGGCTGGATACGCAGTATTTT
CASRGDSWLDTQYF
>TRBJ1-1|TRBV5-1|many|-
TGCGCCAGCAGCCGGACAGAAGGACACGAAGCTTTCTTT
CASSRTEGHEAFF
>TRBJ2-6|TRBV6-2/TRBV6-3|-|TRBD1
TGTGCCAGCAGTCTATACAGGGGGCGAATCACTGGGGCCAACGTCCTGACTTTC
CASSLYRGRITGANVLTF
>TRBJ1-4|TRBV27|many|-
TGTGCCAGCAGATTCGACAGGCCATATGAAAAACTGTTTTTT
CASRFDRPYEKLFF
>TRBJ2-7|TRBV3-1|-|-
TGTGCCAGCAGCCAAGGTGCCTGGGACTACGAGCAGTACTTC
CASSQGAWDYEQYF
>TRBJ1-3|TRBV4-1|many|TRBD1
TGCGCCAGCAGCTATCTGACAGGGGAAGGAAACACCATATATTTT
CASSYLTGEGNTIYF
>TRBJ1-2|TRBV29-1|few|-
TGCAGCGCTATCCTTGTGGGGCGGGGCTACACCTTC
CSAILVGRGYTF